These 30 T cell receptor beta chains were all obtained from the same sample, sequenced in a study of Ad26.COV2.S vaccination and SARS-CoV-2 variants. The protocol was immunoSEQ multiplex PCR, while the TCRdb copy is restricted to in-frame clones and leaves out a portion. The top ten hold under 3.5% of the sample, which has roughly 390,000 clones, approximately 90% seen once. Documented treatment: roughly 20 received Ad26.COV2.S at low or high dose, single or two shots; about 5 received placebo; per-sample allocation not given. All samples were drawn on day 63, counting from the first vaccine or placebo injection. Sequencing was performed on peripheral blood, taken in a trial of Ad26.COV2.S vaccine versus placebo. Source of these receptors: a person between 18 and 65 years old who received the Ad26.COV2.S COVID-19 vaccine or a placebo.

This chain links TRBV4-1 with TRBJ1-6, with 8 bases that match TRBD1. The CDR3 has 14 residues. Germline V lookup: CDR1 MGHRA, CDR2 YSYEKL. J was trimmed by 10 bases and V by 1 base; bases with no gene match: 3. DNA for the CDR3: TGCGCCAGCAGCCAAGGACAGGGGTCCTCACCCCTCCACTTT. Its translation is CASSQGQGSSPLHF.

The gene calls are TRBV25-1 and TRBJ1-3; 7 nucleotides agree with TRBD1. Germline CDR1 is MGHDK and CDR2 is SYGVNS. CDR3 length: 14 amino acids. V was clipped by 5 bases and J by 5 bases; unmatched bases: 6. For the CDR3, the DNA is TGTGCCAGCAGTCCAGGGGGTAAGAGAAACACCATATATTTT. The encoded protein is CASSPGGKRNTIYF. Looking up the rest from reference TRBV25-1 and TRBJ1-3 gives the full variable domain: EADIYQTPRYLVIGTGKKITLECSQTMGHDKMYWYQQDPGMELHLIHYSYGVNSTEKGDLSSESTVSRIRTEHFPLTLESARPSHTSQYLCASSPGGKRNTIYFGEGSWLTVV.

The gene calls are TRBV24-1 and TRBJ1-2; D might be TRBD1 (6 bases). CDR1 and CDR2 (germline): KGHDR, SFDVKD. This CDR3 region has 14 residues. Trimming left V 2 bases short and J 3 bases short, with 9 bases between. This chain's CDR3 is CATSDSDRHYGYTF. The CDR3 DNA is TGTGCCACCAGTGATTCGGACAGACACTATGGCTACACCTTC.

The genes are TRBV4-2 and TRBJ2-1; TRBD2 matches at 9 bases. This CDR3 has 16 amino acids. From germline, CDR1 is LGHNA and CDR2 YNFKEQ. Germline trimming cut 3 bases from V and 1 base from J; bases unmatched to any gene: 4. CDR3 loop: CASSQRAGGSYNEQFF. In nucleotides, the CDR3 is TGTGCCAGCAGCCAGCGAGCGGGGGGTTCCTACAATGAGCAGTTCTTC.

The chain uses TRBV15 and TRBJ2-7, with D unclear. The germline gives CDR1 LNHNV, CDR2 YYDKDF (reference sequence). The length of the CDR3 is 15 residues. Trimming removed 1 base from V and 4 bases from J, with 14 bases in between. The CDR3 DNA is TGTGCCACCAGCAGAGGGGGTGGGCAGGTTTACGAGCAGTACTTC. Its translation is CATSRGGGQVYEQYF. The variable domain in full, with the rest retrieved from reference TRBV15 and TRBJ2-7, is DAMVIQNPRYQVTQFGKPVTLSCSQTLNHNVMYWYQQKSSQAPKLLFHYYDKDFNNEADTPDNFQSRRPNTSFCFLDIRSPGLGDTAMYLCATSRGGGQVYEQYFGPGTRLTVT.

The chain recombines TRBV4-3 with TRBJ1-4; weak D call: TRBD1 (6 bases). Between the trimmed V and J ends, which lost 0 bases and 4 bases, there was a span of 12 bases. The CDR3 is made up of 16 amino acids. Germline CDR1 and CDR2: LGHNA and YSLEER. The CDR3 loop reads CASSQEGGGNNEKLFF. The CDR3 DNA follows: TGCGCCAGCAGCCAAGAAGGGGGGGGCAATAATGAAAAACTGTTTTTT.

This sequence joins TRBV7-8 and TRBJ1-6; 7 nucleotides agree with TRBD1. Germline loops: CDR1 SGHVS, CDR2 FQNEAQ. V shed 10 bases, J shed 9 bases, and the junction held 15 bases outside the gene matches. This CDR3 spans 15 amino acids. DNA of the CDR3: TGTGCCAACCGAGGGAGACAGGGCCGGATTTCACCCCTCCACTTT. Its protein is CANRGRQGRISPLHF. The whole variable domain, filled in from reference TRBV7-8 and TRBJ1-6, reads GAGVSQSPRYKVAKRGQDVALRCDPISGHVSLFWYQQALGQGPEFLTYFQNEAQLDKSGLPSDRFFAERPEGSVSTLKIQRTQQEDSAVYLCANRGRQGRISPLHFGNGTRLTVT.

This rearrangement joins TRBV7-8 to TRBJ1-6; D perhaps matches TRBD1 (5 bases). The CDR3 contains 16 residues. Trimming stripped 2 bases from V and 8 bases from J, with 16 bases between. Germline lookup yields CDR1 SGHVS and CDR2 FQNEAQ. CDR3 residues: CASSLWFPGGDSPLHF. The DNA for the CDR3 is TGTGCCAGCAGCTTATGGTTTCCGGGGGGGGATTCACCCCTCCACTTT. The whole variable domain, remainder taken from reference TRBV7-8 and TRBJ1-6, is GAGVSQSPRYKVAKRGQDVALRCDPISGHVSLFWYQQALGQGPEFLTYFQNEAQLDKSGLPSDRFFAERPEGSVSTLKIQRTQQEDSAVYLCASSLWFPGGDSPLHFGNGTRLTVT.

This clone was counted a few times. The sample holds other DNA sequences that translate to the same CDR3. This chain joins TRBV5-1 and TRBJ1-1; D is uncertain. This CDR3 is built from 13 residues. V was trimmed by 1 base and J by 1 base, leaving 5 bases between them. The germline V gene has CDR1 SGHRS and CDR2 YFSETQ. CDR3 DNA sequence: TGCGCCAGCAGCTTGCCAGGGAACACTGAAGCTTTCTTT. It specifies CASSLPGNTEAFF.

This clone came up once. The chain combines TRBV10-3 with TRBJ1-2; D is possibly TRBD1 (6 bases). CDR1 and CDR2 (germline): ENHRY, SYGVKD. The CDR3 contains 14 residues. The V end was cut by 2 bases, the J end by 8 bases, with 15 bases between. CDR3 coding DNA: TGTGCCATCAGTGAGACAAGGGGGTCGTCAGGCTACACCTTC. This codes for CAISETRGSSGYTF.

This clone was detected only a few times. The chain has TRBV5-1 and TRBJ2-3, with 11 bases fitting TRBD2. Germline-derived CDR1 and CDR2 are SGHRS and YFSETQ. V lost 4 bases, J lost 1 base, and 14 bases stayed unmatched. The CDR3 has 19 amino acids. The CDR3 region has the DNA TGCGCCAGCAGCCCCCGTGGACTAGCGGGTAGCGGGGGCACAGATACGCAGTATTTT. This sequence encodes CASSPRGLAGSGGTDTQYF.

The chain has TRBV3-1 (or the pseudogene TRBV3-2) and TRBJ1-3; D call uncertain. Per the germline V gene, CDR1 is LGHDT and CDR2 is YNNKEL (reference sequence). The CDR3 is 16 amino acids. The V end was cut by 7 bases, the J end by 9 bases, with 25 bases between. The CDR3 here is CASKAPDRPSGTTIYF. In nucleotides, the CDR3 is TGTGCCAGCAAAGCCCCCGATAGACCATCGGGTACCACCATATATTTT.

This clone has only one observation. The genes are TRBV30 and TRBJ1-2; the match to TRBD1 covers 9 bases. CDR3 length: 13 amino acids. CDR1 is GTSNPN and CDR2 is SVGIG in the germline V gene (reference sequence). V lost 5 bases, J lost 6 bases, and 7 bases stayed unmatched. CDR3 bases: TGTGCCTGGGCACCGGGACAGGGACATGGCTACACCTTC. Encoded protein: CAWAPGQGHGYTF.

CDR3 region: CASSLVILAGAETQYF. CDR3 coding DNA: TGTGCCAGCAGCTTGGTAATCCTAGCGGGGGCAGAGACCCAGTACTTC. The chain joins TRBV5-5 to TRBJ2-5; 10 bases are a match to TRBD2. V dropped 0 bases and J dropped 4; count of bases not matched to a gene: 6. Germline V gene sequence: CDR1 SGHKS, CDR2 YYEKEE (reference sequence). CDR3 length: 16 amino acids. The full variable domain, in which reference TRBV5-5 and TRBJ2-5 provide the parts outside the CDR3, is DAGVTQSPTHLIKTRGQQVTLRCSPISGHKSVSWYQQVLGQGPQFIFQYYEKEERGRGNFPDRFSARQFPNYSSELNVNALLLGDSALYLCASSLVILAGAETQYFGPGTRLLVL.

The V call is TRBV3-1 (or the pseudogene TRBV3-2), the J call TRBJ1-2, with 10 bases matching TRBD1. The CDR3 contains 16 residues. Germline CDR1 LGHDT, CDR2 YNNKEL (reference sequence). V was clipped by 6 bases and J by 6 bases; unmatched bases: 13. The CDR3 sequence is CASSRTQAGQGNGYTF. CDR3 nucleotides: TGTGCCAGCAGTCGGACACAAGCGGGACAGGGGAATGGCTACACCTTC.

This clone has only a few counts. The chain uses TRBV13 and TRBJ1-1; the D gene is possibly TRBD1 (5 bases). Trimming removed 4 bases at V and 3 bases at J, with 15 bases between. This CDR3 has 15 amino acids. The germline CDR1 and CDR2 sequences are PRHDT and FYEKMQ (reference sequence). As DNA, the CDR3 is TGTGCCAGCAGCTCCAGTAGGGGAGGGGACACTGAAGCTTTCTTT. This sequence encodes CASSSSRGGDTEAFF.

This clone was seen just once. The V gene is TRBV7-9, the J gene TRBJ1-4; D is undetermined. The V gene lost 1 base and the J gene lost 3 bases, with 6 bases spanning the gap. The CDR3 loop spans 14 amino acids. Germline V gene sequence: CDR1 SEHNR, CDR2 FQNEAQ (reference sequence). DNA for the CDR3: TGTGCCAGCAGCTTAGGGTTGGCTAATGAAAAACTGTTTTTT. It encodes CASSLGLANEKLFF.

This chain connects TRBV27 to TRBJ1-1; D gene uncertain. CDR3 length: 16 amino acids. The germline gives CDR1 MNHEY, CDR2 SMNVEV (reference sequence). V was clipped by 7 bases and J by 0 bases, with 18 bases between them. DNA of the CDR3: TGTGCCAGCACCCCAAGAATACGTATAATGAACACTGAAGCTTTCTTT. It specifies CASTPRIRIMNTEAFF.

The rearrangement joins TRBV19 to TRBJ2-3; no reliable D call. This CDR3 is 14 amino acids long. CDR1 is LNHDA, CDR2 SQIVND, per germline (reference sequence). V was shortened by 7 bases and J by 1 base, with 12 bases between the two germline ends. CDR3 in amino acids: CASTIGIGTDTQYF. CDR3 sequence (DNA): TGTGCCAGTACCATCGGTATAGGCACAGATACGCAGTATTTT.

The genes are TRBV7-2 and TRBJ2-3, with 12 positions matching TRBD2. The CDR3 contains 14 residues. Germline CDR1 reads SGHTA; CDR2 reads FQGNSA. J lost 12 bases, V lost 0 bases, and 4 bases had no gene match. For the CDR3, the DNA is TGTGCCAGCAGCTTAGCGGCTAGCGGGGGGGCCCAGTATTTT. This encodes CASSLAASGGAQYF.

This clone has just one count. The chain is built from TRBV29-1 and TRBJ1-2; D perhaps matches TRBD1 (5 bases). Trimming pared 4 bases from V and 4 bases from J, leaving 10 bases between. Looked up from germline, CDR1 is SQVTM and CDR2 is ANQGSEA. This CDR3 comprises 12 residues. The CDR3: CSVVDGGYGYTF. The DNA for the CDR3 is TGCAGCGTTGTTGACGGGGGCTATGGCTACACCTTC.

The chain has TRBV28 and TRBJ2-3; tentatively, D is TRBD1 (6 bases). Trimming shortened V by 1 base and J by 2 bases, and 13 bases separated the two germline ends. Germline V gene data show CDR1 as MDHEN and CDR2 as SYDVKM. This CDR3 comprises 16 residues. The CDR3 sequence: CASSLSGTYLTDTQYF. DNA of the CDR3: TGTGCCAGCAGTTTATCTGGGACATACCTCACAGATACGCAGTATTTT.

This clone was found once. J is TRBJ2-5 and V is TRBV28; 12 positions match TRBD2. This CDR3 comprises 14 residues. V shed 6 bases and J 7 bases; nucleotides not matched to a gene: 6. CDR1 and CDR2 (germline): MDHEN, SYDVKM. CDR3 nucleotide sequence: TGTGCCAGCAGAAAAATGGGACTAGCGGGGACCCAGTACTTC. The encoded protein is CASRKMGLAGTQYF.

The genes are TRBV14 and TRBJ2-6; D is undetermined. V was shortened by 4 bases and J by 0 bases, with 1 base between the two germline ends. Germline V gene sequence: CDR1 SGHDN, CDR2 FVKESK. The CDR3 is 13 residues long. CDR3: CASSLSGANVLTF. The CDR3 DNA reads as TGTGCCAGCAGCCTCTCTGGGGCCAACGTCCTGACTTTC.

The V and J genes are TRBV15 and TRBJ1-4; 8 bases fit TRBD1. The CDR3 is 14 amino acids. CDR1 LNHNV and CDR2 YYDKDF come from the germline V gene (reference sequence). The V segment lost 5 bases and the J segment 6 bases; nucleotides outside the gene matches: 5. Written as DNA, the CDR3 is TGTGCCACCAGCCTGGACAGGGCTGATGAAAAACTGTTTTTT. This codes for CATSLDRADEKLFF. The whole variable domain, filled in from reference TRBV15 and TRBJ1-4, reads DAMVIQNPRYQVTQFGKPVTLSCSQTLNHNVMYWYQQKSSQAPKLLFHYYDKDFNNEADTPDNFQSRRPNTSFCFLDIRSPGLGDTAMYLCATSLDRADEKLFFGSGTQLSVL.

The rearrangement joins TRBV10-3 to TRBJ1-2; 8 nucleotides agree with TRBD1. In germline, CDR1 is ENHRY, CDR2 SYGVKD. Germline trimming cut 2 bases from V and 6 bases from J; bases unmatched to any gene: 11. This CDR3 region has 16 residues. The CDR3 nucleotides read TGTGCCATCAGTGAGAGGGGGACAGGCCGGAATGATGGCTACACCTTC. Protein sequence: CAISERGTGRNDGYTF.

The J gene is TRBJ2-1, the V gene TRBV21-1; the table's D call TRBD2 went unverified against the DNA. TRBV21-1 is recorded as a pseudogene. The CDR3 is made up of 16 amino acids. The CDR3 nucleotides read TGTGCCAGCAGCATTAAGCGGGGGGGAGTGGACAATGAGCAGTTCTTC. It encodes CASSIKRGGVDNEQFF.

CDR3 protein: CAASEGFGGLGRNEQFF. The CDR3 coding sequence is TGTGCCGCCAGCGAGGGCTTTGGGGGGTTAGGTCGGAATGAGCAGTTCTTC. V usage is TRBV5-4 and J usage is TRBJ2-1, with D perhaps matching TRBD2 (6 bases). With 10 bases removed from V and 7 bases from J, the gap between germline ends came to 30 bases. CDR3 length equals 17 residues. Germline V gives CDR1 SGHNT, CDR2 YYREEE (reference sequence).

This clone has a single count. The chain combines TRBV5-1 with TRBJ1-3, with D uncertain. The CDR3 covers 14 residues. Trimming took off 0 bases at V and 7 bases at J, with 11 bases between the two ends. Germline lookup yields CDR1 SGHRS and CDR2 YFSETQ. For the CDR3, the DNA is TGCGCCAGCAGCTTGGACAGCGCCCGGAACACCATATATTTT. Translated, it gives CASSLDSARNTIYF.

With regard to this clone: The identical CDR3 is also encoded by other nucleotide sequences in the sample. This rearrangement joins TRBV9 to TRBJ1-1, with unresolved D. This CDR3 region has 14 residues. Germline values: CDR1 SGDLS, CDR2 YYNGEE. The germline V and J ends were trimmed by 2 bases and 0 bases, with 8 bases remaining between them. The CDR3 reads CASSVGSLNTEAFF. The CDR3, as DNA: TGTGCCAGCAGCGTTGGGAGTCTGAACACTGAAGCTTTCTTT.